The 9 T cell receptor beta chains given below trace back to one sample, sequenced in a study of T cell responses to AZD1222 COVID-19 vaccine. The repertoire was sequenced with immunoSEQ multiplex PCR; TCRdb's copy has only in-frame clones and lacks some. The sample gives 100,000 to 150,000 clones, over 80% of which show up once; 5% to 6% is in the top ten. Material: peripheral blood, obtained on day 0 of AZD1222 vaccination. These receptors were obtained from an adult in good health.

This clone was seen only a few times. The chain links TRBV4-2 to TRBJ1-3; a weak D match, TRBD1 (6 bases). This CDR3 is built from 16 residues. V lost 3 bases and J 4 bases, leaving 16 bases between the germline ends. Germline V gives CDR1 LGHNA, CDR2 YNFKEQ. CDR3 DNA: TGTGCCAGCAGCCATAATGCCGGGACATCCGGAAACACCATATATTTT. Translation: CASSHNAGTSGNTIYF.

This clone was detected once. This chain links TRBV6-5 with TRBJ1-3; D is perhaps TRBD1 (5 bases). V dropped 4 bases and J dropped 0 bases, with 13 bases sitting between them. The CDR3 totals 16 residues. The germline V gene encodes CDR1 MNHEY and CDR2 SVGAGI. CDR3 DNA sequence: TGTGCCAGCAGTTCACCCCCGACAGCCTCTGGAAACACCATATATTTT. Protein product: CASSSPPTASGNTIYF.

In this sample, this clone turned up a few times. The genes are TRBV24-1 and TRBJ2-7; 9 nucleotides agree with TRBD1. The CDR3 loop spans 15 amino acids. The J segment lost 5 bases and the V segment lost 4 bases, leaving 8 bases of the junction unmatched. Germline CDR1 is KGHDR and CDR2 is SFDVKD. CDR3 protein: CATSDPQGAKNEQYF. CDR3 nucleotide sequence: TGTGCCACCAGTGACCCACAGGGGGCGAAAAACGAGCAGTACTTC.

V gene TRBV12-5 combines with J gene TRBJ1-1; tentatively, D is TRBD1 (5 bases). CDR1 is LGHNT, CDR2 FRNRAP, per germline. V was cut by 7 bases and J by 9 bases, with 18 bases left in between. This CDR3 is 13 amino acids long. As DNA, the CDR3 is TGTGCTAGTGCCTCCCCGGTGGGGGGGAAAGCTTTCTTT. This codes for CASASPVGGKAFF.

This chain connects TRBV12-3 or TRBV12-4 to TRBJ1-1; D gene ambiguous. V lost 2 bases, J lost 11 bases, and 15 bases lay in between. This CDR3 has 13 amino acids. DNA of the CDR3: TGTGCCAGCAGTTTACCGGTAGGAGGGTGGGCTTTCTTT. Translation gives CASSLPVGGWAFF.

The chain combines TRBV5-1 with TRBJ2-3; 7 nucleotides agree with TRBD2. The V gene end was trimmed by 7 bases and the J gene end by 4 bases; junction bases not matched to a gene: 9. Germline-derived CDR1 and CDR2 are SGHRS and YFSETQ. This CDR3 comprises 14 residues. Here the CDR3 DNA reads TGCGCCAGCCGCCTTTCGGGGAGGGCAGATACGCAGTATTTT. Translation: CASRLSGRADTQYF.

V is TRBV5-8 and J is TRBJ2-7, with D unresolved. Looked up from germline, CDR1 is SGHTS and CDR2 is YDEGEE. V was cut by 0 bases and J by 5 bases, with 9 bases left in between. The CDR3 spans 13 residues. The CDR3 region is CASSLEQLHEQYF. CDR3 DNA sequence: TGTGCCAGCAGCTTGGAACAGCTCCACGAGCAGTACTTC.

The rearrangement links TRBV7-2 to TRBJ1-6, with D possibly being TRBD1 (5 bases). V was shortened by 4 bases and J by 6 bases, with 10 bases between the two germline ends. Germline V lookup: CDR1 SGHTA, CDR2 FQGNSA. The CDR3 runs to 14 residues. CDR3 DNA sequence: TGTGCCAGCAGCTCCGGCAGGGTTAATTCACCCCTCCACTTT. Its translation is CASSSGRVNSPLHF.

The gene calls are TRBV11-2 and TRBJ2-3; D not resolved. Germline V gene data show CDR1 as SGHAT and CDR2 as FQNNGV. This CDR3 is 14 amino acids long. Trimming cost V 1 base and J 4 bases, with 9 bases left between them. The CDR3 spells CASSLGLMADTQYF. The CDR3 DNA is TGTGCCAGCAGCTTAGGTTTGATGGCAGATACGCAGTATTTT.